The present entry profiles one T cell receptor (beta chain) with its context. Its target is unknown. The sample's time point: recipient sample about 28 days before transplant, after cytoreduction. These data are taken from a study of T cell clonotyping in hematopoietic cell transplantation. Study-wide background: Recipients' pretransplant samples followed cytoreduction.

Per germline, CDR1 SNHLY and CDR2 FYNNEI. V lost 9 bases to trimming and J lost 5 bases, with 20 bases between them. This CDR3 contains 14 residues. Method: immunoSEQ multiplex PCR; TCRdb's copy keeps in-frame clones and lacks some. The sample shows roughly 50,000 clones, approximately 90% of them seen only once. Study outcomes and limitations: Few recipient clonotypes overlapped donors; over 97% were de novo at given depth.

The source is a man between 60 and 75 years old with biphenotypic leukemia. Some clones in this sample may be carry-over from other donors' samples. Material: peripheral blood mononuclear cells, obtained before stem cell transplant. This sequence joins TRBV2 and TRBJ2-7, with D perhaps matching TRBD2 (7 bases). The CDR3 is CARAERDNLNEQYF. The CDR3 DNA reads TGTGCCAGGGCTGAGCGGGACAATCTAAACGAGCAGTACTTC.